The clone carrying this T cell receptor (beta chain) was found a few times. Its antigen remains unknown. These data belong to a study of beta chain features in type 1 diabetes. Findings and caveats of the study: Across all four CD4+ subsets, people with type 1 diabetes showed modestly shorter TCRB CDR3s. A pattern of fewer insertions and more deletions at VDJ junctions was seen in type 1 diabetes patients.

CDR1 and CDR2 (germline): MNHEY, SMNVEV (reference sequence). The CDR3 sequence is 15 residues long. The ends lost 6 bases at V and 0 bases at J; junction bases unmatched: 6. TCRB transcripts that were expressed got sequenced, as all of the isolated RNA had been reverse transcribed. TCRdb keeps only in-frame clones here, not all; method: immunoSEQ multiplex PCR. The sample consists of hundreds of thousands of clones, about an eighth of them appearing once. The specimen sequenced was naive CD4+ T cells from blood. The origin of this receptor is a young man with type 1 diabetes. The gene calls are TRBV27 and TRBJ1-1; the match to TRBD1 covers 8 bases. CDR3 in amino acids: CASRTNRGLNTEAFF. CDR3 DNA: TGTGCCAGCAGGACGAACAGGGGGTTGAACACTGAAGCTTTCTTT.